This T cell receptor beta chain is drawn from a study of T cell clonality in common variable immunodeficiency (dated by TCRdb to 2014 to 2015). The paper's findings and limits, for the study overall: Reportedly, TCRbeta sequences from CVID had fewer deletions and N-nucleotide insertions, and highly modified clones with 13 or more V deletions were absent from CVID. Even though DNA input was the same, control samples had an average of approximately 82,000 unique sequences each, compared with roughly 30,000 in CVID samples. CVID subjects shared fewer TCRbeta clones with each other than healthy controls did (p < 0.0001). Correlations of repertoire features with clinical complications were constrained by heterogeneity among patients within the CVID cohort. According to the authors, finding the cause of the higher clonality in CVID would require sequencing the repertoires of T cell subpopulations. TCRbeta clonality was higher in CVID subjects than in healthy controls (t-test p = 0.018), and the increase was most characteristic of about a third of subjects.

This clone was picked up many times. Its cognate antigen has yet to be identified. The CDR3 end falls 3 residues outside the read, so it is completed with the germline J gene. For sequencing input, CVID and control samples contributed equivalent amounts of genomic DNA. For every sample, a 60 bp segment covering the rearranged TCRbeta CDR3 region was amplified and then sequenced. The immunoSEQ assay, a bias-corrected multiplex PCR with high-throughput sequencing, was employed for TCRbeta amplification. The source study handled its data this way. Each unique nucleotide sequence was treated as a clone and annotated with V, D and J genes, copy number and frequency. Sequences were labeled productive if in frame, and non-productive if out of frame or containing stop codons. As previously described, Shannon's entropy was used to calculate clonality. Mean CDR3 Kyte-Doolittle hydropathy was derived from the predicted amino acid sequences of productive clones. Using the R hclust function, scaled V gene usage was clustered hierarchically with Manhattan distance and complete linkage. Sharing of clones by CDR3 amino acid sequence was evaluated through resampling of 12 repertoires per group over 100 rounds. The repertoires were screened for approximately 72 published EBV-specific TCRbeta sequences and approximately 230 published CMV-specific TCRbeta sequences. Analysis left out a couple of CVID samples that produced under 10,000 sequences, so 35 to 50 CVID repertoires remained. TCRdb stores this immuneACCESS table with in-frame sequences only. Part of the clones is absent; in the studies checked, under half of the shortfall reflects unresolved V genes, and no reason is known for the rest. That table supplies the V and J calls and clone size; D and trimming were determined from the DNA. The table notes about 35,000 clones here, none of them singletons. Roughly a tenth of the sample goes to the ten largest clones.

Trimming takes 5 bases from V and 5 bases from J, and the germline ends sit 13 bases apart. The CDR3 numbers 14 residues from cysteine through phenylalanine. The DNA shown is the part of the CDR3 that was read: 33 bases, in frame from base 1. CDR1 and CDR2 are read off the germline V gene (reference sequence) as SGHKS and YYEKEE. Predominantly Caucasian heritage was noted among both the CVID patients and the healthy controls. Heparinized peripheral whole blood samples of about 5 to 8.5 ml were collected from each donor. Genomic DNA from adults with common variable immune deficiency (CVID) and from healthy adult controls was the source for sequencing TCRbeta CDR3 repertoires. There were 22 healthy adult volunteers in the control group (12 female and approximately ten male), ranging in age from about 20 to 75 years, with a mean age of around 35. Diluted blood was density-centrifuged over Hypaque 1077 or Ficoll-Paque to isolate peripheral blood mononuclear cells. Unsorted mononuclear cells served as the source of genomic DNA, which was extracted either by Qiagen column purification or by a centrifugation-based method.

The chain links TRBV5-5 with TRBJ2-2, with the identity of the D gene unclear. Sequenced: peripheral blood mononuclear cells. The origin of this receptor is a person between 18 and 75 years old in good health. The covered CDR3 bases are TGTGCCAGCAGAACCGCGACCGGGACCGGGGAG. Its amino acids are CASRTATGTGE. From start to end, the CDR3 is CASRTATGTGELFF.